This T cell receptor (beta chain) is from a study of control samples from healthy donors and cancer patients. The data were produced by immunoSEQ multiplex PCR, yet TCRdb's version contains in-frame clones alone and is incomplete. The table lists fewer than 250,000 clones. The source is a woman aged 25-40 years in good health. Sequenced: blood.

The CDR3 DNA is TGCGCCAGCAGCCAACCAATGGGGGCTGATGGCTACACCTTC. Translation: CASSQPMGADGYTF. The genes are TRBV4-1 and TRBJ1-2; perhaps TRBD1 as D (6 bases). The CDR3 is 14 residues long. CDR1 is MGHRA, CDR2 YSYEKL, per germline. V was trimmed by 2 bases and J by 6 bases, leaving 13 bases between them.